The 20 T cell receptor beta chains below were found in one sample sequenced in a study of vaccination and CD4 T cells after COVID-19. Specified treatment: roughly 10-day PBMC culture with coronavirus spike peptide pools or control peptides (ViraFEST assay). The Oncomine TCR Beta short-read assay sequenced DNA from cultured CD4+ T cells. MiXCR was run by TCRdb on the PCR reads, yielding one entry per CDR3 protein. The table records around 21,000 distinct CDR3 sequences, 55% of them present only once. These receptors' targets are unknown. The sequencing sample was made of CD4+ T cells from blood, cultured in vitro. Receptors originate from a human donor who had recovered from COVID-19.

This clonotype was detected once. The chain uses TRBV11-2 and TRBJ1-2; D not resolved. V shed 5 bases and J shed 6 bases, with 10 bases lying between them. The CDR3 is 12 residues long. Germline V lookup: CDR1 SGHAT, CDR2 FQNNGV. CDR3 sequence reads: CASSRARDGYTF. CDR3 DNA: TGTGCCAGCAGCCGTGCGCGGGATGGCTACACCTTC.

This clonotype was picked up a small number of times. The genes are TRBV20-1 and TRBJ1-3; D unresolved. Trimming left V 6 bases short and J 4 bases short, with 19 bases between. Per germline, CDR1 DFQATT and CDR2 SNEGSKA (reference sequence). This CDR3 has 15 amino acids. CDR3 loop: CSASLSLVSGNTIYF. The CDR3 DNA is TGCAGTGCGTCCCTTAGCTTGGTTTCGGGAAACACCATATATTTT.

V is TRBV23-1 and J is TRBJ2-7; D is unresolved. TRBV23-1 is labeled an ORF, and its function is uncertain. The germline V and J ends were trimmed by 0 bases and 5 bases, with 8 bases remaining between them. CDR3 length: 13 amino acids. The CDR3 here is CASSQSLSNEQYF. The CDR3 DNA follows: TGCGCCAGCAGTCAATCACTATCAAACGAGCAGTACTTC.

The chain combines TRBV18 with TRBJ2-5, with TRBD2 as a possible D gene (6 bases). CDR3 length equals 14 residues. With 2 bases removed from V and 5 bases from J, the gap between germline ends came to 12 bases. From germline, CDR1 is KGHSH and CDR2 LQKENI. The CDR3 bases are TGTGCCAGCTCACCATTCGGGAGCGGTGAGACCCAGTACTTC. It yields the protein CASSPFGSGETQYF. Looking up the rest from reference TRBV18 and TRBJ2-5 gives the full variable domain: NAGVMQNPRHLVRRRGQEARLRCSPMKGHSHVYWYRQLPEEGLKFMVYLQKENIIDESGMPKERFSAEFPKEGPSILRIQQVVRGDSAAYFCASSPFGSGETQYFGPGTRLLVL.

This clonotype appeared a few times. This chain links TRBV28 with TRBJ1-5; TRBD1 aligns across 7 bases. This CDR3 contains 15 residues. With 5 bases clipped from V and 4 bases from J, the junction kept 8 bases outside the gene matches. The germline V gene has CDR1 MDHEN and CDR2 SYDVKM. Here the CDR3 DNA reads TGTGCCAGCAGTCCGCTCGACAGGGTGAATCAGCCCCAGCATTTT. Encoded protein: CASSPLDRVNQPQHF.

The V and J genes are TRBV6-1 and TRBJ1-1, with TRBD1 identical over 11 bases. CDR1 and CDR2 from the germline V gene are MNHNS and SASEGT. V lost 8 bases to trimming and J lost 5 bases; unmatched junction nucleotides: 10. This CDR3 spans 15 amino acids. CDR3 residues: CASAKTDRGRTEAFF. The CDR3 region has the DNA TGTGCCAGCGCAAAGACGGACAGGGGGCGAACTGAAGCTTTCTTT.

In its sample, this clonotype was seen a few times. V and J are TRBV2 and TRBJ1-5, with D unresolved. Trimming removed 5 bases from V and 5 bases from J, with 4 bases in between. Germline assignment: CDR1 SNHLY and CDR2 FYNNEI. The CDR3 runs 11 residues. The CDR3 reads CASSLDQPQHF. The CDR3 bases are TGTGCCAGCAGTCTTGATCAGCCCCAGCATTTT.

The chain uses TRBV20-1 and TRBJ2-3; tentatively, D is TRBD2 (6 bases). V dropped 5 bases and J dropped 4 bases, with 10 bases sitting between them. The V gene's germline CDR1 is DFQATT and CDR2 SNEGSKA (reference sequence). The CDR3 runs 12 residues. The CDR3 DNA follows: TGCAGTGCTGTGGGGGACTCAGATACGCAGTATTTT. Translating it yields CSAVGDSDTQYF.

V gene TRBV28 combines with J gene TRBJ1-1; no reliable D call. Germline assignment: CDR1 MDHEN and CDR2 SYDVKM. The CDR3 covers 15 residues. V lost 6 bases to trimming and J lost 1 base, with 15 bases between them. The CDR3 reads CASSRGRVSNTEAFF. CDR3 coding DNA: TGTGCCAGCAGCAGAGGGAGGGTTTCGAACACTGAAGCTTTCTTT.

The table lists this clonotype with a few counts. The V and J genes are TRBV6-2 or TRBV6-3 and TRBJ1-5; D gene unclear. CDR3 length equals 14 residues. The germline V and J ends were trimmed by 3 bases and 0 bases, with 6 bases remaining between them. CDR1 is MNHEY and CDR2 is SVGEGT in the germline V gene. The CDR3 spells CASSYMVSNQPQHF. The CDR3 DNA reads TGTGCCAGCAGTTATATGGTTAGCAATCAGCCCCAGCATTTT.

The chain combines TRBV7-2 with TRBJ1-1, with D uncertain. Trimming took 1 base from V and 1 from J, leaving 1 base between them. Germline loops: CDR1 SGHTA, CDR2 FQGNSA. The CDR3 is 12 residues long. The CDR3 bases are TGTGCCAGCAGCTTAGAGAACACTGAAGCTTTCTTT. It translates to CASSLENTEAFF.

This chain uses TRBV5-1 with TRBJ2-2, with 9 positions matching TRBD2. This CDR3 spans 16 amino acids. Per germline, CDR1 SGHRS and CDR2 YFSETQ. J gave up 4 bases and V 0 bases, and 4 bases lay outside the gene matches. The CDR3 loop reads CASSLVVSGGTGELFF. DNA for the CDR3: TGCGCCAGCAGCTTGGTAGTTAGCGGGGGCACCGGGGAGCTGTTTTTT.

The V and J genes are TRBV2 and TRBJ2-2; D not certain. The CDR3 length is 17 residues. Germline V gives CDR1 SNHLY, CDR2 FYNNEI. V was shortened by 6 bases and J by 1 base, with 18 bases between the two germline ends. Written as DNA, the CDR3 is TGTGCCAGCAGCAGGAAAGGGCTAGAAGTGAACACCGGGGAGCTGTTTTTT. It is translated as CASSRKGLEVNTGELFF.

This rearrangement joins TRBV21-1 to TRBJ2-7; no check of the table's D call, TRBD1, against the DNA was made. TRBV21-1 is listed as a pseudogene. The CDR3 covers 13 residues. CDR3 DNA: TGTGCCAGCAGCAGTAATCGGGGCCACGAGCAGTACTTC. Its protein is CASSSNRGHEQYF.

This clonotype was counted only a few times. V usage is TRBV7-8 and J usage is TRBJ2-3, with D perhaps given as TRBD1 or TRBD2 (5 bases each). This CDR3 region has 16 residues. V was shortened by 2 bases and J by 5 bases, with 17 bases between the two germline ends. Germline values: CDR1 SGHVS, CDR2 FQNEAQ. CDR3 sequence (DNA): TGTGCCAGCAGCTTAACGGCTCGGGACGGTAAAGATACGCAGTATTTT. Its translation: CASSLTARDGKDTQYF.

This clonotype turned up a few times. The chain uses TRBV5-4 and TRBJ2-3, with 11 positions matching TRBD2. Trimming at V came to 3 bases and at J to 2 bases, leaving 5 bases not matched to a gene. The CDR3 is 16 amino acids. Germline lookup yields CDR1 SGHNT and CDR2 YYREEE (reference sequence). CDR3 bases: TGTGCCAGCAGCTCTGGGACTAGCGGATACACAGATACGCAGTATTTT. This translates into CASSSGTSGYTDTQYF.

V usage is TRBV6-2 or TRBV6-3 and J usage is TRBJ1-6, with D possibly TRBD1 on 6 matching bases. Trimming took 4 bases from V and 0 from J, leaving 16 bases between them. The CDR3 is 18 residues long. The germline V gene has CDR1 MNHEY and CDR2 SVGEGT. CDR3 loop: CASSSPTGLSSYNSPLHF. The CDR3 DNA follows: TGTGCCAGCAGTTCACCGACAGGTTTGAGCTCCTATAATTCACCCCTCCACTTT.

The V and J genes are TRBV7-6 and TRBJ1-2; the match to TRBD1 covers 10 bases. In germline, CDR1 is SGHVS, CDR2 FNYEAQ. The CDR3 length is 19 residues. J gave up 0 bases and V 0 bases, and 10 bases lay outside the gene matches. CDR3 sequence reads: CASSLAGTGVEDSNYGYTF. The CDR3 nucleotides read TGTGCCAGCAGCTTAGCCGGGACAGGGGTCGAGGATTCTAACTATGGCTACACCTTC.

The V call is TRBV27, the J call TRBJ1-3, with a possible D match to TRBD1 (5 bases). Trimming removed 4 bases at V and 9 bases at J, with 19 bases between. The CDR3 consists of 15 residues. CDR1 is MNHEY and CDR2 is SMNVEV in the germline V gene (reference sequence). CDR3 sequence (DNA): TGTGCCAGCAGTTCCGGGGCGAGGGCGCGAGGCACCATATATTTT. This gives the protein CASSSGARARGTIYF.

The chain joins TRBV4-1 to TRBJ2-3; possibly TRBD2 for D (5 bases). Germline V gene sequence: CDR1 MGHRA, CDR2 YSYEKL. The CDR3 extends over 17 amino acids. V lost 0 bases and J 3 bases, leaving 16 bases between the germline ends. The CDR3 region has the DNA TGCGCCAGCAGCCAAGAAGGGTCTTTGCGGGTAACAGATACGCAGTATTTT. Translating it yields CASSQEGSLRVTDTQYF.